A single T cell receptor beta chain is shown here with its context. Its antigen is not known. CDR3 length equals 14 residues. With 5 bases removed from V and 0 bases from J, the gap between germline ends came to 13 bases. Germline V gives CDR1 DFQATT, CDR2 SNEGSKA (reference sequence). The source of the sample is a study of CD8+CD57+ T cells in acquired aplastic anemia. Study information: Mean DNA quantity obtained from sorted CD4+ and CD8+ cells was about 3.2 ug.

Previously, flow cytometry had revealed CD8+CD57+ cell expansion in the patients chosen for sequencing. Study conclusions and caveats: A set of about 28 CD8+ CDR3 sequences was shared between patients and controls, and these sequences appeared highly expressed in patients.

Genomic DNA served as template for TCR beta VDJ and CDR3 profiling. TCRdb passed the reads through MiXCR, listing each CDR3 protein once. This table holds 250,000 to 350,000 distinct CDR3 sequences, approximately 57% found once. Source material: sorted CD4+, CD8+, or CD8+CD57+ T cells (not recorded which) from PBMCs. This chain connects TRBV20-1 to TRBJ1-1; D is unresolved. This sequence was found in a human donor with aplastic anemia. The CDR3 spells CSALPRALNTEAFF. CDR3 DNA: TGCAGTGCTTTACCGCGGGCCCTGAACACTGAAGCTTTCTTT.